This TCR beta chain was obtained from a study of blood T cells in healthy people across ages. The study's findings and limits: As age increased, TCR beta diversity per million T cells fell in a roughly linear fashion.

In the case of this clonotype: The antigen remains undetermined.

A second roughly 6 to 12 cycle PCR used barcoded and J-beta primers. TCRdb used MiXCR to reprocess the 5' RACE reads, holding one entry per CDR3 protein. The sample holds around 1.7 million distinct CDR3 sequences, about 30% seen once. This clonotype was obtained from a woman in her 30s in good health. The specimen sequenced was blood.

CDR3 in amino acids: CASSLATGGGYTF. In DNA, the CDR3 is TGTGCCAGCAGCTTAGCGACAGGGGGTGGCTACACCTTC. The rearrangement links TRBV7-9 to TRBJ1-2; 9 bases map to TRBD1. This CDR3 has 13 residues. Per germline, CDR1 SEHNR and CDR2 FQNEAQ (reference sequence). Germline trimming cut 0 bases from V and 7 bases from J; bases unmatched to any gene: 0.